The T cell receptor (beta chain) described here comes from a study of Ad26.COV2.S vaccination and SARS-CoV-2 variants. Treatment reported: roughly 18 received Ad26.COV2.S at low or high dose, single or two shots; a few received placebo; per-sample allocation not given. Each sample was drawn 63 days after the first injection (of vaccine or placebo). Built on an Ad26 vector, the vaccine expressed Wuhan-strain SARS-CoV-2 spike. Measured with immunoSEQ multiplex PCR; TCRdb has only the in-frame clones, and not every one. This table holds 350,000 to 500,000 clones, around 90% found once. Trimming stripped 0 bases from V and 0 bases from J, with 10 bases between. Germline CDR1 and CDR2: SGHRS and YFSETQ. The CDR3 runs to 15 residues.

The origin of this receptor is a person between 18 and 65 years old who received the Ad26.COV2.S COVID-19 vaccine or a placebo. J is TRBJ2-7 and V is TRBV5-1; D is perhaps TRBD1 (6 bases). The sample in question was peripheral blood, obtained in a trial of Ad26.COV2.S vaccine versus placebo. Written as DNA, the CDR3 is TGCGCCAGCAGCTTGGGGACAGTAAGCTCCTACGAGCAGTACTTC. It is translated as CASSLGTVSSYEQYF.